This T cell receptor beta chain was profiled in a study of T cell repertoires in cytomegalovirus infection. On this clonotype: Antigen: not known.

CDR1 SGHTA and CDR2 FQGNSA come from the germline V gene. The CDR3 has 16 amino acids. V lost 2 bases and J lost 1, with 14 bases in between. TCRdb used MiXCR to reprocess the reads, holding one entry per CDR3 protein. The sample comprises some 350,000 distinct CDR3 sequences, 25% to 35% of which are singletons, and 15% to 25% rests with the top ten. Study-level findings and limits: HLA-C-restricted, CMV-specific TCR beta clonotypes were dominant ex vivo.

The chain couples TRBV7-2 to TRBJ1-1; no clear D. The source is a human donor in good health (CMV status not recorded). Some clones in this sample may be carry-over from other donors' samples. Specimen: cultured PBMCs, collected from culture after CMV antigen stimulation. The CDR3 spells CASSLSIGNKNTEAFF. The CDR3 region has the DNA TGTGCCAGCAGCTTAAGTATTGGGAACAAGAACACTGAAGCTTTCTTT. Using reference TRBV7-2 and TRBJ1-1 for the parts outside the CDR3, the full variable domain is GAGVSQSPSNKVTEKGKDVELRCDPISGHTALYWYRQSLGQGLEFLIYFQGNSAPDKSGLPSDRFSAERTGGSVSTLTIQRTQQEDSAVYLCASSLSIGNKNTEAFFGQGTRLTVV.